This TCR beta chain was found in a study of blood T cell repertoires in COVID-19. Looking at the study overall: T cells, B-cell-depleted T cells, or PBMCs provided the cDNA or gDNA that served as material.

The CDR3 loop spans 13 amino acids. Germline V gives CDR1 SGDLS, CDR2 YYNGEE. Germline trimming cut 5 bases from V and 6 bases from J; bases unmatched to any gene: 1. Assay used: immunoSEQ multiplex PCR; TCRdb lists only in-frame clones, some missing. The table has around 100,000 clones, around 89% seen once. This receptor was obtained from an older woman with acute or convalescent COVID-19. Material for sequencing was peripheral blood. This sequence joins TRBV9 and TRBJ1-6; TRBD1 matches at 8 bases. Here the CDR3 reads CASSDRGNSPLHF. CDR3 nucleotide sequence: TGTGCCAGCAGTGACAGGGGTAATTCACCCCTCCACTTT. Drawing the rest from reference TRBV9 and TRBJ1-6, the complete variable domain is DSGVTQTPKHLITATGQRVTLRCSPRSGDLSVYWYQQSLDQGLQFLIQYYNGEERAKGNILERFSAQQFPDLHSELNLSSLELGDSALYFCASSDRGNSPLHFGNGTRLTVT.